A selection of T cell receptor beta chains follows, all from one sample in a study of blood T cell repertoires in COVID-19. The protocol was immunoSEQ multiplex PCR, while the TCRdb copy is restricted to in-frame clones and leaves out a portion. The sample yields under 300,000 clones, 86% seen once. The sample was PBMCs or T cells enriched from blood (not recorded which). Receptor source: a man aged 18 to 35 who had recovered from COVID-19. Each CDR3 is given with its conserved first and last residue. D genes are given only for firm matches. For some rows the clone size is stated as once, few or many, or as a class when expanded; others skip it.

>TRBD1|TRBJ2-7|TRBV18|.
TGTGCCAGCTCAGGGACAGGGTCCTACGAGCAGTACTTC
CASSGTGSYEQYF
>TRBD2|TRBJ2-3|TRBV19|.
TGTGCCAGTAGTCTATGGAGCGGGGGGAACACAGATACGCAGTATTTT
CASSLWSGGNTDTQYF
>.|TRBJ2-4|TRBV6-5|.
TGTGCCAGCAGTTACTCCGGGACTCAAAACATTCAGTACTTC
CASSYSGTQNIQYF
>TRBD1|TRBJ1-2|TRBV11-2|.
TGTGCCAGCAGCCGCCCTAGACAAAGGGACAGGGGGCGAGGTGGCTACACCTTC
CASSRPRQRDRGRGGYTF
>.|TRBJ1-4|TRBV7-2|.
TGTGCCAGCAGCTTAGGACAGCGAAATGAAAAACTGTTTTTT
CASSLGQRNEKLFF
>.|TRBJ2-3|TRBV5-6|once
TGTGCCAGCAGCTTGGCCGGGACTTTCACAGATACGCAGTATTTT
CASSLAGTFTDTQYF
>.|TRBJ1-2|TRBV5-4|.
TGTGCCAGCAGCTCAGGACAGAGAACTAACTATGGCTACACCTTC
CASSSGQRTNYGYTF
>.|TRBJ1-2|TRBV6-5|.
TGTGCCTCCGCAGGCGACGGCTACACCTTC
CASAGDGYTF
>.|TRBJ2-1|TRBV27|.
TGTGCCAGCAGTCTCGAGGGTTGGTACCGAAACAATGAGCAGTTCTTC
CASSLEGWYRNNEQFF
>.|TRBJ1-1|TRBV27|.
TGTGCCAGCAGTGCCCTTGGAGGTGGCAAAGCTGAAGCTTTCTTT
CASSALGGGKAEAFF
>.|TRBJ2-1|TRBV14|.
TGTGCCAGCAGCCCTTTTACCTCCTTCGGTGAGCAGTTCTTC
CASSPFTSFGEQFF
>.|TRBJ1-6|TRBV4-2|.
TGTGCCAGCAGCCTGAACACAGGGAATAATTCACCCCTCCACTTT
CASSLNTGNNSPLHF
>.|TRBJ2-1|TRBV12-1|.
TGTGCCAGCAGCCTTTTGGGACTAGTGTTCTACAATGAGCAGTTCTTC
CASSLLGLVFYNEQFF
>.|TRBJ2-5|TRBV6-5|few
TGTGCCAGCTCTCGGGGTAGCCAAGAGACCCAGTACTTC
CASSRGSQETQYF
>TRBD1|TRBJ1-4|TRBV5-8|.
TGTGCCAGCAGCAAGGAACTCGGGACAGACAGTTTT
CASSKELGTDSF
>TRBD1|TRBJ1-1|TRBV6-2/TRBV6-3|.
TGTGCCAGCAGCCCCGGACAGGGGACTGAAGCTTTCTTT
CASSPGQGTEAFF
>.|TRBJ2-7|TRBV6-5|once
TGTGCCAGCAGTTACCAGGGAACTTCCTACGAGCAGTACTTC
CASSYQGTSYEQYF
>TRBD1|TRBJ1-6|TRBV27|.
TGTGCCAGCAGCCTCGGGACAGTTTATAATTCACCCCTCCACTTT
CASSLGTVYNSPLHF
>TRBD2|TRBJ2-3|TRBV10-1|.
TGCGCCAGCAGTGAGTCTGGAGCGGGGGGGAAAGATACGCAGTATTTT
CASSESGAGGKDTQYF
>.|TRBJ2-2|TRBV7-2|.
TGTGCCAGCAGCTTAAGAGGCAGGGTGTATGCCGGGGAGCTGTTTTTT
CASSLRGRVYAGELFF
>.|TRBJ2-5|TRBV27|.
TGTGCCAGCCGGACAGCGCAAGAGACCCAGTACTTC
CASRTAQETQYF
>TRBD1|TRBJ1-2|TRBV24-1|.
TGTGCCACCAGTGCCTCGGACAGGAACTATGGCTACACCTTC
CATSASDRNYGYTF
>.|TRBJ1-2|TRBV6-5|.
TGTGCCAGCACCACCGGGAGGGGAAACTATGGCTACACCTTC
CASTTGRGNYGYTF
>TRBD2|TRBJ2-3|TRBV7-9|.
TGTGCCAGCAGCTTAGCCGAGCGGGGAAGAGGCACAGATACGCAGTATTTT
CASSLAERGRGTDTQYF
>TRBD1|TRBJ1-1|TRBV19|few
TGTGCCAGTTCCAGGGGGCTGAACACTGAAGCTTTCTTT
CASSRGLNTEAFF
>TRBD1|TRBJ1-2|TRBV18|.
TGTGCCAGCTCAACTGACAGGGATAATAGCTATGGCTACACCTTC
CASSTDRDNSYGYTF